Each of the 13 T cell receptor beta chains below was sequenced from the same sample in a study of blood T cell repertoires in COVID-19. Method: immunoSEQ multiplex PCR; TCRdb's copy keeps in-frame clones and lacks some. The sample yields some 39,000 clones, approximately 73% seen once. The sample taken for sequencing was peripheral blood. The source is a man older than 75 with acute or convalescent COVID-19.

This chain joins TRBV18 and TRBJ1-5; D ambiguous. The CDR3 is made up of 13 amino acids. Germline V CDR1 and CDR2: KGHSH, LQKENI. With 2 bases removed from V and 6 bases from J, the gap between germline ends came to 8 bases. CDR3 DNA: TGTGCCAGCTCACCAGGGGAGGGTCAGCCCCAGCATTTT. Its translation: CASSPGEGQPQHF.

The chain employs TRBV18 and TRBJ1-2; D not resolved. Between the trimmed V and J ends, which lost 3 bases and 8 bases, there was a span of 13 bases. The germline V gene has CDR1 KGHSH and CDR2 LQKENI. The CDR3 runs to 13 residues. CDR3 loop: CASSPTTREGYTF. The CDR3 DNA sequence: TGTGCCAGCTCACCCACAACCCGGGAAGGCTACACCTTC.

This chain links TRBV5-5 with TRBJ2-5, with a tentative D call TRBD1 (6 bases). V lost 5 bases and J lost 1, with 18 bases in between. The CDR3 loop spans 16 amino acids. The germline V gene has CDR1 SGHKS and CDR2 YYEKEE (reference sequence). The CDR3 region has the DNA TGTGCCAGCAGTCGCCAATCCAGGGGTGGCCAAGAGACCCAGTACTTC. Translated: CASSRQSRGGQETQYF.

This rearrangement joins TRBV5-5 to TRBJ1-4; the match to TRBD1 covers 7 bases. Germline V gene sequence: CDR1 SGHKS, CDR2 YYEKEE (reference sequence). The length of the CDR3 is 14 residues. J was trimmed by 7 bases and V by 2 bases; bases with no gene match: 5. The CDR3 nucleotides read TGTGCCAGCAGCTTCAGGCAGGGGGGTGAAAAACTGTTTTTT. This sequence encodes CASSFRQGGEKLFF.

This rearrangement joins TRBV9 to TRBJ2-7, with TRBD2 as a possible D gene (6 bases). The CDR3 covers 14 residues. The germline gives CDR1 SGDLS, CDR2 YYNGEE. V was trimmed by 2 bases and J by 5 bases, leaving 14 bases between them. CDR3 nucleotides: TGTGCCAGCAGCGTCCGGGACTTATCCAACGAGCAGTACTTC. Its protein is CASSVRDLSNEQYF.

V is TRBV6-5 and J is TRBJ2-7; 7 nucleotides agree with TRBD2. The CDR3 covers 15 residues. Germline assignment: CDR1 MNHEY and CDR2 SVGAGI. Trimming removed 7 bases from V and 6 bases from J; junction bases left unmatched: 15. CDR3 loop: CASTRGRGVSGEQYF. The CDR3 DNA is TGTGCCAGCACAAGGGGTCGGGGGGTAAGTGGCGAGCAGTACTTC.

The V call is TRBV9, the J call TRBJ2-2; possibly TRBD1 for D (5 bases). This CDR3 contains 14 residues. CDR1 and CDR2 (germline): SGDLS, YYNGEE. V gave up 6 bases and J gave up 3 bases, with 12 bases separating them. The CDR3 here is CASMPGLDTGELFF. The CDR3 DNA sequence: TGTGCCAGCATGCCAGGGCTTGACACCGGGGAGCTGTTTTTT.

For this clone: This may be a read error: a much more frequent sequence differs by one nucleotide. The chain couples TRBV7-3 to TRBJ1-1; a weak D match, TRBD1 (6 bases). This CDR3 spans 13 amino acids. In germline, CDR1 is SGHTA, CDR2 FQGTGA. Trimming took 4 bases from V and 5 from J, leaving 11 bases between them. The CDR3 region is CASSSTGKTEAFF. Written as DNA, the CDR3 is TGTGCCAGCAGCTCCACAGGGAAGACTGAAGCTTTCTTT.

The CDR3 DNA reads TGTGCCAGCAGCTCCCGACACTTTAGCAATCAGCCCCAGCATTTT. Translated, it gives CASSSRHFSNQPQHF. The chain couples TRBV11-2 to TRBJ1-5; unclear D gene. V was cut by 4 bases and J by 0 bases, with 10 bases left in between. This CDR3 region has 15 residues. The germline CDR1 and CDR2 sequences are SGHAT and FQNNGV.

CDR3 DNA: TGTGCCACCAGCAGAGATCTCGGCGGGAGCCTAAGCACAGATACGCAGTATTTT. Protein: CATSRDLGGSLSTDTQYF. The V call is TRBV15, the J call TRBJ2-3, with TRBD2 identical over 7 bases. Germline lookup yields CDR1 LNHNV and CDR2 YYDKDF (reference sequence). V was pared by 0 bases and J by 0 bases, with 9 bases of the junction left unmatched. CDR3 length: 18 residues.

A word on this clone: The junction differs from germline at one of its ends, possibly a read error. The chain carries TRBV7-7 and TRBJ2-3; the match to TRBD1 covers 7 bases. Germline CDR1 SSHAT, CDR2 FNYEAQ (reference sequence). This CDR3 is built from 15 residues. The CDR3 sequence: CASSLTGYATDTQYF. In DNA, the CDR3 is TGTGCTAGCAGCCTGACAGGGTACGCTACAGATACGCAGTATTTT.

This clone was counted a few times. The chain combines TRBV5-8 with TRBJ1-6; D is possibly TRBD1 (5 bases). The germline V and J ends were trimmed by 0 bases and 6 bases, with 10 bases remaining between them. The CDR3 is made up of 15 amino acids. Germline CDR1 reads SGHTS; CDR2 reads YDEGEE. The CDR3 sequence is CASSLVSGGNSPLHF. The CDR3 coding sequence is TGTGCCAGCAGCTTGGTGTCGGGGGGTAATTCACCCCTCCACTTT.

CDR3 DNA sequence: TGTGCCAGCAGCTTAGGAGTTAGCGAGACCCAGTACTTC. Translating gives CASSLGVSETQYF. The V gene is TRBV11-2, the J gene TRBJ2-5; D remains unclear. V was trimmed by 1 base and J by 5 bases, leaving 8 bases between them. This CDR3 has 13 amino acids. Germline V CDR1 and CDR2: SGHAT, FQNNGV.